Included here is one T cell receptor (beta chain) sequence, with context. This sample was included in a study of control samples from healthy donors and cancer patients. The CDR3 has 16 amino acids. Trimming took 0 bases from V and 4 from J; bases not matched to a gene: 6. The germline CDR1 and CDR2 sequences are LGHNA and YNFKEQ. The assay was immunoSEQ multiplex PCR, and TCRdb's table has in-frame clones only and misses some. The sample includes fewer than 100,000 clones, roughly four fifths seen only once; the top ten take 1.5% to 2.5%. V usage is TRBV4-2 and J usage is TRBJ2-1, with 7 positions matching TRBD2. The sample taken for sequencing was blood. This clonotype originated in a man aged 55 to 70 in good health. Here the CDR3 reads CASSQDEGGPYNEQFF. CDR3 DNA: TGTGCCAGCAGCCAAGATGAGGGAGGGCCATACAATGAGCAGTTCTTC.